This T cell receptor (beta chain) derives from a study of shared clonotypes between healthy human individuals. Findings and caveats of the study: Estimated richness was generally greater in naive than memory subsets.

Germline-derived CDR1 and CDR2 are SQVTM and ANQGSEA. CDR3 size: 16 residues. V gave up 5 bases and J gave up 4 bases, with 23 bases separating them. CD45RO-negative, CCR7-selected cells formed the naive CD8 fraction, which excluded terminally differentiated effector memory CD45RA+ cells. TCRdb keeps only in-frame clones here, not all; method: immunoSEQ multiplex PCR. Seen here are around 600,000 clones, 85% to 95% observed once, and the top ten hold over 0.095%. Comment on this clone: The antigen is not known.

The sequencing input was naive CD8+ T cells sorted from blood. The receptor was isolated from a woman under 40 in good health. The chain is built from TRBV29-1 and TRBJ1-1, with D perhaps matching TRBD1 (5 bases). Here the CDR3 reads CSVRGVWGGGATEAFF. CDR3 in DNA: TGCAGCGTTAGGGGCGTATGGGGCGGAGGGGCCACTGAAGCTTTCTTT.